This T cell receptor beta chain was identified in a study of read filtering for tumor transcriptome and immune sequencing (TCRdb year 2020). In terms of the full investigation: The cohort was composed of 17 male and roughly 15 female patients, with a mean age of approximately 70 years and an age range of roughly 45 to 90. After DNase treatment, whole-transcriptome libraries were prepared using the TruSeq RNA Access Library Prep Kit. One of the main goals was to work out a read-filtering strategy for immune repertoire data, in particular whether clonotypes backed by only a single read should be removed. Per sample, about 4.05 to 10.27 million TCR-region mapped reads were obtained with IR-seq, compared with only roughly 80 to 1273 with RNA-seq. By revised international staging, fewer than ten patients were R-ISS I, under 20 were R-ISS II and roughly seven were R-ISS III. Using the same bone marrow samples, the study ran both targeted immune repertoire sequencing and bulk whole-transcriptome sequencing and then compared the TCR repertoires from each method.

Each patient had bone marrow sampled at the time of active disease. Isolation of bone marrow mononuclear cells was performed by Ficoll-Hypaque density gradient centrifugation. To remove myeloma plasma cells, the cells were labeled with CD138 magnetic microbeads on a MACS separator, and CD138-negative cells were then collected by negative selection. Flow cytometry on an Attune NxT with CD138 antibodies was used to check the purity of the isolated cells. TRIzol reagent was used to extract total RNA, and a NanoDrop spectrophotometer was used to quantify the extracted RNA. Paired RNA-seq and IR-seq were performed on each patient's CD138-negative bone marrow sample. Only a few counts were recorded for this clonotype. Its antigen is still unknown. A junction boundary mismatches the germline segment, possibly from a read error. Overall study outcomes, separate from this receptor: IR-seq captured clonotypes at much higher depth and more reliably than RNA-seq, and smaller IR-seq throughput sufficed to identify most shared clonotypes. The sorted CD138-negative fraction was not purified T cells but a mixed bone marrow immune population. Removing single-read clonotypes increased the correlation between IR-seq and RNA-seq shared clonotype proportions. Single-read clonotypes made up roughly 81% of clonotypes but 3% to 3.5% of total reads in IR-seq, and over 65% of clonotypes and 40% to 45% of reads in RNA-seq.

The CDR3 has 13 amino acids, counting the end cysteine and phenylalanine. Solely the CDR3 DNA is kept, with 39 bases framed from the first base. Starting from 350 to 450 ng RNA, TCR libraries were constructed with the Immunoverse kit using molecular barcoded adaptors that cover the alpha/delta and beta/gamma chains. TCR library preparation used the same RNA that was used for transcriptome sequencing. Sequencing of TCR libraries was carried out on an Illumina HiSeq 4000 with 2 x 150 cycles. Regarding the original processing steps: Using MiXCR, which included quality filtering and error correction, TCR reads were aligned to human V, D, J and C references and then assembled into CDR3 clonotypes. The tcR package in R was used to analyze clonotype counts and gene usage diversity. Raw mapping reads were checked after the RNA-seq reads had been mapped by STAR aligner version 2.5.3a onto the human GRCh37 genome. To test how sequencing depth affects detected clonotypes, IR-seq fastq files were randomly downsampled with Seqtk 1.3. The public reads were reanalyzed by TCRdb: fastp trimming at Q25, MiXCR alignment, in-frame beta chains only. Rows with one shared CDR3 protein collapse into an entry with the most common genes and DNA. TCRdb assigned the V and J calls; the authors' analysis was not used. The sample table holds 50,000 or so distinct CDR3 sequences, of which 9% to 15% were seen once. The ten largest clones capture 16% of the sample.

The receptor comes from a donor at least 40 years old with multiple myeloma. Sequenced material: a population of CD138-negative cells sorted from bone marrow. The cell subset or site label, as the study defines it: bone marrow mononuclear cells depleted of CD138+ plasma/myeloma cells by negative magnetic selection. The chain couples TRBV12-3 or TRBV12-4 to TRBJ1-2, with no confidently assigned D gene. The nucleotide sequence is TGTGCCAGCAGCCCGAGTTCGAACTATGGCTACATCTTC. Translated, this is CASSPSSNYGYIF.